One and the same sample provided the 7 T cell receptor beta chains below, sequenced in a study of tumor-infiltrating lymphocytes in primary liver carcinoma. RNA and DNA were co-extracted from approximately 20-30 mg of unsorted bulk tissue. From approximately 0.5 ug of total RNA, TCR beta-specific cDNA was reverse-transcribed using a constant-region primer. Amplification in three nested multiplex PCR rounds with slightly modified ARM-PCR gave rise to TCR beta libraries. The first two PCR rounds used TRBV1-TRBV30 primers with a Cbeta primer, around 10 cycles each. TCRdb recomputed calls from the multiplex PCR reads with MiXCR, one row per CDR3 protein. This table has 100,000 or so distinct CDR3 sequences, approximately 71% appearing once. Sequenced sample: liver tumor tissue from sampling region 5. The subset is: tumor region T5, tumor centre. All receptors come from an older woman with primary liver carcinoma and hepatitis B virus infection.

In this sample, this clonotype turned up once. The V gene is TRBV6-5, the J gene TRBJ2-7; 7 bases are a match to TRBD1. CDR3 length: 14 amino acids. Germline CDR1 and CDR2: MNHEY and SVGAGI. J gave up 9 bases and V 5 bases, and 13 bases lay outside the gene matches. CDR3 in amino acids: CASSLTPTGNRQYF. CDR3 coding DNA: TGTGCCAGCAGTCTTACCCCGACAGGGAATAGGCAGTACTTC.

This clonotype was detected only a few times. The CDR3 bases are TGTGCCAGCAGCCAACTAGCGGGAGCCTGGGAGACCCAGTACTTC. Residues: CASSQLAGAWETQYF. The chain has TRBV7-3 and TRBJ2-5; 11 bases map to TRBD2. The CDR3 loop spans 15 amino acids. Germline V lookup: CDR1 SGHTA, CDR2 FQGTGA. J lost 5 bases, V lost 5 bases, and 7 bases had no gene match.

Regarding this clonotype: At one of its ends the junction is not consistent with the germline gene, which may arise from a read error. The chain is built from TRBV12-3 or TRBV12-4 and TRBJ2-1; 10 nucleotides line up with TRBD1. The CDR3 length is 15 residues. The CDR3 nucleotides read TGTGTCAGCTCCCTTAGGGGGACAGGGGCTGTTGAGCACTTCTTC. It specifies CVSSLRGTGAVEHFF.

The CDR3 here is CDNSLERAKNIQYF. For the CDR3, the DNA is TGTGACAACAGCTTAGAGAGGGCCAAAAACATTCAGTACTTC. The chain recombines TRBV7-8 with TRBJ2-4; D uncertain. Germline V gene lookup returns CDR1 SGHVS and CDR2 FQNEAQ. The CDR3 has 14 residues.

The genes are TRBV12-5 and TRBJ2-1; D remains unclear. Trimming removed 1 base at V and 0 bases at J, with 19 bases between. Germline CDR1 is LGHNT and CDR2 is FRNRAP. The CDR3 loop spans 19 amino acids. The CDR3 DNA reads as TGTGCTAGTGGTTTGGCAAACGGATTAGCTGGTAGCTCCTACAATGAGCAGTTCTTC. It translates to CASGLANGLAGSSYNEQFF. Drawing the rest from reference TRBV12-5 and TRBJ2-1, the complete variable domain is DARVTQTPRHKVTEMGQEVTMRCQPILGHNTVFWYRQTMMQGLELLAYFRNRAPLDDSGMPKDRFSAEMPDATLATLKIQPSEPRDSAVYFCASGLANGLAGSSYNEQFFGPGTRLTVL.

Comment on this clonotype: The junction differs from germline at one of its ends, possibly a read error. The chain recombines TRBV12-3 or TRBV12-4 with TRBJ1-1; no reliable D call. This CDR3 comprises 15 residues. CDR3 DNA sequence: TGTGCTAGCAGTCCCGGGCCCCACGCAAACACTGAAGTTTTCTTT. This codes for CASSPGPHANTEVFF.

Concerning this clonotype: This sequence may be a read error, since a much larger clone differs from it by one base. The gene calls are TRBV10-1 and TRBJ2-2; TRBD2 aligns across 9 bases. Germline V gene lookup returns CDR1 WNHNN and CDR2 SYGVQD (reference sequence). The CDR3 loop spans 16 amino acids. With V trimmed by 6 bases and J by 7 bases, 12 bases remained unmatched. The CDR3 protein is CASSRCAGSGSGELFF. The CDR3 bases are TGCGCCAGCAGCAGATGTGCTGGTAGCGGGAGCGGGGAGCTGTTTTTT.